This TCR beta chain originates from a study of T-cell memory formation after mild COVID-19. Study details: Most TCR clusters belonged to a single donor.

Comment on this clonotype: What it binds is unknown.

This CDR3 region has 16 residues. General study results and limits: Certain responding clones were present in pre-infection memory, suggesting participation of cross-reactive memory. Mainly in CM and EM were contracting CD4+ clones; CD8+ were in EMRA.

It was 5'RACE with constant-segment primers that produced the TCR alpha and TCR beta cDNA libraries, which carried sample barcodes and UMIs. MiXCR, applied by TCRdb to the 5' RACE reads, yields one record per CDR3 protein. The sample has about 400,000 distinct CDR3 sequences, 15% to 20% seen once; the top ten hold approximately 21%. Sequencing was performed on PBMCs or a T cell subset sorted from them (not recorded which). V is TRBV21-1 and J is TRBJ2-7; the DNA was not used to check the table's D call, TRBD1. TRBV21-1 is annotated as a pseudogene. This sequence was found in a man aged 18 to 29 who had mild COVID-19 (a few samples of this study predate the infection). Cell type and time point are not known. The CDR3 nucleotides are TGTGCCAGCAGCAAAGATGGGACGGGGGGCTCCTACGAGCAGTACGTC. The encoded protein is CASSKDGTGGSYEQYV.